The rows below give T cell receptor beta chains drawn from one sample of a study of blood T cell repertoires in COVID-19. TCRdb keeps only in-frame clones here, not all; method: immunoSEQ multiplex PCR. The sample has almost 400,000 clones, 70% to 90% seen once. Sequencing was carried out using PBMCs or T cells enriched from blood (not recorded which). The receptors were gathered from a woman under 40 with acute COVID-19. CDR3s include the opening cysteine and the closing phenylalanine or tryptophan. Fields, in order: clone size, V gene, J gene, D gene, CDR3 DNA, CDR3 protein. D genes are given only for firm matches. Only some rows state a clone size, as once, few, many or a class for expanded clones.

clone_size: few; v_call: TRBV4-1; j_call: TRBJ1-5; d_call: TRBD1; cdr3_nt: TGCGCCAGCAGCCCCCATCTAGACAGGGGGATGGATCAGCCCCAGCATTTT; cdr3_aa: CASSPHLDRGMDQPQHF
clone_size: -; v_call: TRBV5-1; j_call: TRBJ2-2; d_call: TRBD1; cdr3_nt: TGCGCCAGCAGCTTCACAGGGGGCAAAGGGACCGGGGAGCTGTTTTTT; cdr3_aa: CASSFTGGKGTGELFF
clone_size: -; v_call: TRBV10-1; j_call: TRBJ2-5; d_call: TRBD2; cdr3_nt: TGCGCCAGCAGTGATCAGCGGGGTGGGACCCAGTACTTC; cdr3_aa: CASSDQRGGTQYF
clone_size: once; v_call: TRBV3-1/TRBV3-2; j_call: TRBJ1-3; d_call: -; cdr3_nt: TGTGCCAGCAGCCAAGTCGAAGGACTGTCGGCGCCTGGAAACACCATATATTTT; cdr3_aa: CASSQVEGLSAPGNTIYF
clone_size: -; v_call: TRBV5-1; j_call: TRBJ2-3; d_call: TRBD1; cdr3_nt: TGCGCCAGCAGCTTGGAGGGACAGGGGGCGAAAGTCGATACGCAGTATTTT; cdr3_aa: CASSLEGQGAKVDTQYF
clone_size: -; v_call: TRBV9; j_call: TRBJ2-1; d_call: TRBD2; cdr3_nt: TGTGCCAGCAGCCCGAGTAGCGGGGGGGCGGGGAATGAGCAGTTCTTC; cdr3_aa: CASSPSSGGAGNEQFF
clone_size: -; v_call: TRBV6-6; j_call: TRBJ2-5; d_call: -; cdr3_nt: TGTGCCAGCGGAGGGTGGGAGACCCAGTACTTC; cdr3_aa: CASGGWETQYF
clone_size: -; v_call: TRBV9; j_call: TRBJ1-1; d_call: TRBD1; cdr3_nt: TGTGCCAGCAGCGTAGGACCTAACCGTCGAGGGGGCCCAAACACTGAAGCTTTCTTT; cdr3_aa: CASSVGPNRRGGPNTEAFF
clone_size: -; v_call: TRBV4-3; j_call: TRBJ1-1; d_call: TRBD1; cdr3_nt: TGCGCCAGCAGCCATCGACAGGGAACTGAAGCTTTCTTT; cdr3_aa: CASSHRQGTEAFF
clone_size: -; v_call: TRBV5-1; j_call: TRBJ2-2; d_call: -; cdr3_nt: TGCGCCAGCAGTCGGGATCCTAACACCGGGGAGCTGTTTTTT; cdr3_aa: CASSRDPNTGELFF
clone_size: -; v_call: TRBV9; j_call: TRBJ2-1; d_call: -; cdr3_nt: TGTGCCAGCAGCGTAGACCTGAGCTCCTACAATGAGCAGTTCTTC; cdr3_aa: CASSVDLSSYNEQFF
clone_size: -; v_call: TRBV9; j_call: TRBJ1-3; d_call: -; cdr3_nt: TGTGCCAGCAGCCCTCAGTGGGGGGATCTAAGCTCTGGAAACACCATATATTTT; cdr3_aa: CASSPQWGDLSSGNTIYF
clone_size: -; v_call: TRBV24-1; j_call: TRBJ2-1; d_call: TRBD1; cdr3_nt: TGTGCCACCAGTGACTTAAATCCCATGGACAGGGGATATTATGAGCAGTTCTTC; cdr3_aa: CATSDLNPMDRGYYEQFF
clone_size: -; v_call: TRBV5-1; j_call: TRBJ2-7; d_call: TRBD2; cdr3_nt: TGCGCCAGCAGCCTTAGCGGGGCATCCTACGAGCAGTACTTC; cdr3_aa: CASSLSGASYEQYF
clone_size: -; v_call: TRBV4-1; j_call: TRBJ2-7; d_call: TRBD2; cdr3_nt: TGCGCCAGCAGCCAAGGACTAGCGGGGGCTCTTAAGGAGCAGTACTTC; cdr3_aa: CASSQGLAGALKEQYF
clone_size: -; v_call: TRBV19; j_call: TRBJ1-6; d_call: -; cdr3_nt: TGTGCCAGTCGTTCCAGGGAACCCTATAATTCACCCCTCCACTTT; cdr3_aa: CASRSREPYNSPLHF
clone_size: -; v_call: TRBV5-1; j_call: TRBJ1-1; d_call: TRBD1; cdr3_nt: TGCGCCAGCAGCGACCGGGACAGGGCCAACACTGAAGCTTTCTTT; cdr3_aa: CASSDRDRANTEAFF
clone_size: -; v_call: TRBV18; j_call: TRBJ2-4; d_call: TRBD2; cdr3_nt: TGTGCCAGCTCATCGGGACTAGCGGGGAAAAACATTCAGTACTTC; cdr3_aa: CASSSGLAGKNIQYF
clone_size: -; v_call: TRBV4-1; j_call: TRBJ2-5; d_call: TRBD2; cdr3_nt: TGCGCCAGCAGCACATTAGCGGGGGGCGGGTACCAAGAGACCCAGTACTTC; cdr3_aa: CASSTLAGGGYQETQYF
clone_size: -; v_call: TRBV10-2; j_call: TRBJ2-1; d_call: TRBD2; cdr3_nt: TGCGCCAGCAGTGAGTCCCTAGCGGGGGACCCGGAGCAGTTCTTC; cdr3_aa: CASSESLAGDPEQFF
clone_size: -; v_call: TRBV2; j_call: TRBJ2-1; d_call: TRBD1; cdr3_nt: TGTGCCAGCAGTGAAGGTGGGACAGAGATTTACAATGAGCAGTTCTTC; cdr3_aa: CASSEGGTEIYNEQFF
clone_size: -; v_call: TRBV7-6; j_call: TRBJ1-5; d_call: TRBD1; cdr3_nt: TGTGCCAGCAGCTCCATAATTAGGGGGCCTTCTGATCAGCCCCAGCATTTT; cdr3_aa: CASSSIIRGPSDQPQHF
clone_size: -; v_call: TRBV4-2; j_call: TRBJ2-7; d_call: -; cdr3_nt: TGTGCCAGCAGCCAAGATCGGGTCGAGCAGTACTTC; cdr3_aa: CASSQDRVEQYF
clone_size: -; v_call: TRBV12-5; j_call: TRBJ2-7; d_call: -; cdr3_nt: TGTGCTAGTGGTTTGGGACAGCGCTACGAGCAGTACTTC; cdr3_aa: CASGLGQRYEQYF
clone_size: -; v_call: TRBV5-6; j_call: TRBJ1-2; d_call: -; cdr3_nt: TGTGCCAGCAGCCTAGGACAGCACTATGGCTACACCTTC; cdr3_aa: CASSLGQHYGYTF
clone_size: -; v_call: TRBV28; j_call: TRBJ2-7; d_call: -; cdr3_nt: TGTGCCAGCAGTCGCGCCTCCTACGAGCAGTACTTC; cdr3_aa: CASSRASYEQYF
clone_size: -; v_call: TRBV29-1; j_call: TRBJ2-1; d_call: -; cdr3_nt: TGCAGCGTTGATTACAGGGAAAATTACAATGAGCAGTTCTTC; cdr3_aa: CSVDYRENYNEQFF
clone_size: -; v_call: TRBV19; j_call: TRBJ1-2; d_call: TRBD1; cdr3_nt: TGTGCCAGTAGTACCCCATCGACAGACAGGGCCTATGGCTACACCTTC; cdr3_aa: CASSTPSTDRAYGYTF
clone_size: -; v_call: TRBV2; j_call: TRBJ2-2; d_call: -; cdr3_nt: TGTGCCAGCAGTGAAGGCAGGGCGCGCACCGGGGAGCTGTTTTTT; cdr3_aa: CASSEGRARTGELFF
clone_size: -; v_call: TRBV7-3; j_call: TRBJ2-1; d_call: TRBD2; cdr3_nt: TGTGCCAGCAGCCCTGCCCCGGGACTAGCCTACAATGAGCAGTTCTTC; cdr3_aa: CASSPAPGLAYNEQFF
clone_size: -; v_call: TRBV7-9; j_call: TRBJ2-3; d_call: -; cdr3_nt: TGTGCCAGCGGTCCCTCGGCAGATACGCAGTATTTT; cdr3_aa: CASGPSADTQYF
clone_size: -; v_call: TRBV28; j_call: TRBJ1-3; d_call: -; cdr3_nt: TGTGCCAGCAGTTTACGCGCGATGTCTGGAAACACCATATATTTT; cdr3_aa: CASSLRAMSGNTIYF
clone_size: once; v_call: TRBV7-3; j_call: TRBJ1-2; d_call: TRBD1; cdr3_nt: TGTGCCAGCAGCTCAGGGACAGGGGTCTATGGCTACACCTTC; cdr3_aa: CASSSGTGVYGYTF
clone_size: -; v_call: TRBV2; j_call: TRBJ1-5; d_call: -; cdr3_nt: TGTGCCAGCAGTTGGTCACAACAGCCCCAGCATTTT; cdr3_aa: CASSWSQQPQHF
clone_size: -; v_call: TRBV7-9; j_call: TRBJ1-4; d_call: TRBD1; cdr3_nt: TGTGCCAGCAGCCGGACAGGGGTTAATGAAAAACTGTTTTTT; cdr3_aa: CASSRTGVNEKLFF
clone_size: -; v_call: TRBV5-1; j_call: TRBJ1-1; d_call: -; cdr3_nt: TGCGCCAGCAGCTTGGTGGTCGGGGGGAGTACTGAAGCTTTCTTT; cdr3_aa: CASSLVVGGSTEAFF
clone_size: -; v_call: TRBV7-9; j_call: TRBJ2-7; d_call: TRBD1; cdr3_nt: TGTGCCAGCAGCTTCTCACCGGGACAGGGATCCTACGAGCAGTACTTC; cdr3_aa: CASSFSPGQGSYEQYF
clone_size: -; v_call: TRBV2; j_call: TRBJ2-7; d_call: -; cdr3_nt: TGTGCCAGCAGTCTAGCTTTGGGAACCTCCTACGAGCAGTACTTC; cdr3_aa: CASSLALGTSYEQYF
clone_size: -; v_call: TRBV19; j_call: TRBJ2-7; d_call: -; cdr3_nt: TGTGCCAGTAGTTGTACGGAGCTCGGCTGCCACGAGCAGTACTTC; cdr3_aa: CASSCTELGCHEQYF
clone_size: -; v_call: TRBV7-2; j_call: TRBJ2-2; d_call: TRBD2; cdr3_nt: TGTGCCAGCAGCTTCCTAGCGGGGAACACCGGGGAGCTGTTTTTT; cdr3_aa: CASSFLAGNTGELFF
clone_size: -; v_call: TRBV25-1; j_call: TRBJ2-7; d_call: TRBD1; cdr3_nt: TGTGCCAGCAGTGAAGAACAGGGGGACTACGAGCAGTACTTC; cdr3_aa: CASSEEQGDYEQYF
clone_size: few; v_call: TRBV2; j_call: TRBJ2-7; d_call: TRBD1; cdr3_nt: TGTGCCAGCAGTGATTTAGGACAGGGGGCCGAGCAGTACTTC; cdr3_aa: CASSDLGQGAEQYF
clone_size: -; v_call: TRBV4-3; j_call: TRBJ1-1; d_call: TRBD1; cdr3_nt: TGCGCCAGCAGCCAACAGACAGGGTTCAACACTGAAGCTTTCTTT; cdr3_aa: CASSQQTGFNTEAFF
clone_size: -; v_call: TRBV6-5; j_call: TRBJ1-2; d_call: -; cdr3_nt: TGTGCCAGCAGGGACCCACAGGGAGAAAGCTACACCTTC; cdr3_aa: CASRDPQGESYTF
clone_size: -; v_call: TRBV3-1/TRBV3-2; j_call: TRBJ2-1; d_call: -; cdr3_nt: TGTGCCAGCAGCCAAGAGGGCCTCCTCTCCTACAATGAGCAGTTCTTC; cdr3_aa: CASSQEGLLSYNEQFF
clone_size: -; v_call: TRBV7-9; j_call: TRBJ2-7; d_call: TRBD1; cdr3_nt: TGTGCCAGCAGCTCGCCGGGACAGGGCTCCTACGAGCAGTACTTC; cdr3_aa: CASSSPGQGSYEQYF
clone_size: -; v_call: TRBV19; j_call: TRBJ2-2; d_call: TRBD2; cdr3_nt: TGTGCCAGTAGTGCTAGCGGGGGGCTGAACACCGGGGAGCTGTTTTTT; cdr3_aa: CASSASGGLNTGELFF
clone_size: -; v_call: TRBV20-1; j_call: TRBJ2-1; d_call: TRBD2; cdr3_nt: TGCAGTGCCAGTAGCGGGATCTCCTACAATGAGCAGTTCTTC; cdr3_aa: CSASSGISYNEQFF
clone_size: -; v_call: TRBV7-9; j_call: TRBJ1-2; d_call: TRBD1; cdr3_nt: TGTGCCAGCAGCTCACAACAGGGGAGCTATGGCTACACCTTC; cdr3_aa: CASSSQQGSYGYTF
clone_size: -; v_call: TRBV5-1; j_call: TRBJ2-2; d_call: TRBD2; cdr3_nt: TGCGCCAGCAGCTTTGGGCCGGGGGGACACACCGGGGAGCTGTTTTTT; cdr3_aa: CASSFGPGGHTGELFF
clone_size: -; v_call: TRBV3-1/TRBV3-2; j_call: TRBJ1-1; d_call: -; cdr3_nt: TGTGCCAGCAGCCAATTGGGCGTCCCTTCGAGGAACACTGAAGCTTTCTTT; cdr3_aa: CASSQLGVPSRNTEAFF
clone_size: -; v_call: TRBV10-3; j_call: TRBJ2-7; d_call: TRBD1; cdr3_nt: TGTGCCATCAGCTATGGGACAGGTTCCTACGAGCAGTACTTC; cdr3_aa: CAISYGTGSYEQYF
clone_size: -; v_call: TRBV7-2; j_call: TRBJ2-7; d_call: -; cdr3_nt: TGTGCCAGCAGCCTGGGGGCCGAGACATTGAGAAGGTACTTC; cdr3_aa: CASSLGAETLRRYF
clone_size: -; v_call: TRBV6-5; j_call: TRBJ2-1; d_call: TRBD2; cdr3_nt: TGTGCCAGCAGTTACAAGGCGGGAGAAGGCTACAATGAGCAGTTCTTC; cdr3_aa: CASSYKAGEGYNEQFF
clone_size: -; v_call: TRBV27; j_call: TRBJ2-1; d_call: TRBD2; cdr3_nt: TGTGCCAGCAGTTTAATATCTAGCGGGGGGTCCTCCTACAATGAGCAGTTCTTC; cdr3_aa: CASSLISSGGSSYNEQFF